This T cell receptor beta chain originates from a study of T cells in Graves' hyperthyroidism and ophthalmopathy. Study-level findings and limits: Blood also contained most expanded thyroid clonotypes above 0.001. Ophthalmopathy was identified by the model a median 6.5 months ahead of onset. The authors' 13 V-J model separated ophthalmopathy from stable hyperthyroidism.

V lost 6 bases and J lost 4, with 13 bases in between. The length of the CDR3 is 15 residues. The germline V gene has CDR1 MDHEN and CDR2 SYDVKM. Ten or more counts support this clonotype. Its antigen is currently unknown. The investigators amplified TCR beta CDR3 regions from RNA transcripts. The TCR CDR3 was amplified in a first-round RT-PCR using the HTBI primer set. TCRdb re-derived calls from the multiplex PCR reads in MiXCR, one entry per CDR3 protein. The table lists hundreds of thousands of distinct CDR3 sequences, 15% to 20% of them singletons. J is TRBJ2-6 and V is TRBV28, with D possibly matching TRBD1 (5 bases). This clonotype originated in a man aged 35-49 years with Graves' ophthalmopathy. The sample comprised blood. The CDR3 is CASRSQGSGANVLTF. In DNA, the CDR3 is TGTGCCAGCAGGTCTCAGGGATCCGGGGCCAACGTCCTGACTTTC.